These 13 T cell receptor beta chains were sequenced from one sample in a study of CD8 T cells in ankylosing spondylitis. MiXCR was run by TCRdb on the 5' RACE reads, yielding one entry per CDR3 protein. The repertoire holds 150,000 to 200,000 distinct CDR3 sequences, more than 9% seen once, with almost 30% in the top ten. Sequencing was performed on blood, either unsorted or a sorted T cell fraction (not recorded which). Receptor source: a male donor with ankylosing spondylitis or in good health (not recorded which).

The table lists this clonotype with a few counts. The V gene is TRBV12-3 or TRBV12-4, the J gene TRBJ2-7; no definite D call. This CDR3 contains 12 residues. With 3 bases removed from V and 6 bases from J, the gap between germline ends came to 9 bases. CDR3 in DNA: TGTGCCAGCAGTTTCACGGGTGTCGAGCAGTACTTC. The encoded protein is CASSFTGVEQYF.

This clonotype was observed a handful of times. This chain links TRBV5-1 with TRBJ2-3; a possible D gene is TRBD1 (6 bases). V was shortened by 2 bases and J by 4 bases, with 14 bases between the two germline ends. The CDR3 has 15 residues. Germline V gene data show CDR1 as SGHRS and CDR2 as YFSETQ. CDR3 loop: CASSFEGVFPDTQYF. CDR3 DNA: TGCGCCAGCAGCTTCGAGGGGGTCTTCCCAGATACGCAGTATTTT. The whole variable domain, filled in from reference TRBV5-1 and TRBJ2-3, reads KAGVTQTPRYLIKTRGQQVTLSCSPISGHRSVSWYQQTPGQGLQFLFEYFSETQRNKGNFPGRFSGRQFSNSRSEMNVSTLELGDSALYLCASSFEGVFPDTQYFGPGTRLTVL.

The genes are TRBV5-1 and TRBJ2-5, with no clear D. CDR1 is SGHRS and CDR2 is YFSETQ in the germline V gene. The V gene lost 0 bases and the J gene lost 1 base, with 13 bases spanning the gap. CDR3 length: 16 residues. The CDR3 nucleotides are TGCGCCAGCAGCTTGGAAAGGATTAGACCCCAAGAGACCCAGTACTTC. This translates into CASSLERIRPQETQYF.

This clonotype was recorded at least ten times. The V and J genes are TRBV25-1 and TRBJ2-2, with a possible D match to TRBD1 (5 bases). This CDR3 spans 14 amino acids. In germline, CDR1 is MGHDK, CDR2 SYGVNS. V was pared by 6 bases and J by 4 bases, with 12 bases between. CDR3 sequence reads: CASSRRRGTGELFF. The CDR3 nucleotides read TGTGCCAGCAGCCGACGAAGGGGCACCGGGGAGCTGTTTTTT.

Many counts were recorded for this clonotype. The chain couples TRBV10-3 to TRBJ2-2; D ambiguous. The ends were cut back, 6 bases at V and 1 base at J, with 6 bases in the middle. This CDR3 has 13 residues. The V gene's germline CDR1 is ENHRY and CDR2 SYGVKD. The CDR3 region has the DNA TGTGCCATCAGGGCTTTGAACACCGGGGAGCTGTTTTTT. Translation: CAIRALNTGELFF.

This clonotype was recorded many times. V and J are TRBV5-1 and TRBJ1-5; no reliable D call. Germline V gene data show CDR1 as SGHRS and CDR2 as YFSETQ. V was pared by 0 bases and J by 7 bases, with 17 bases between. The CDR3 covers 16 residues. DNA of the CDR3: TGCGCCAGCAGCTTGGGCGCGGCGGGAGGTGAGCAGCCCCAGCATTTT. Translation gives CASSLGAAGGEQPQHF.

The J gene is TRBJ2-7, the V gene TRBV4-3; perhaps TRBD2 as D (6 bases). Germline CDR1 reads LGHNA; CDR2 reads YSLEER. The V end was cut by 0 bases, the J end by 1 base, with 13 bases between. This CDR3 spans 16 amino acids. The DNA of the CDR3 is TGCGCCAGCAGCCAAGAGTTACGGGGGAGTTCCTACGAGCAGTACTTC. This encodes CASSQELRGSSYEQYF.

This clonotype has a count of ten or more. The V and J genes are TRBV9 and TRBJ2-1; 12 bases align to TRBD2. J gave up 7 bases and V 0 bases, and 5 bases lay outside the gene matches. Germline assignment: CDR1 SGDLS and CDR2 YYNGEE. This CDR3 is built from 16 residues. The CDR3 DNA reads as TGTGCCAGCAGCGTAGGACTAGCGGGAGAGACAAATGAGCAGTTCTTC. Its protein product is CASSVGLAGETNEQFF.

This clonotype was detected many times. V gene TRBV15 combines with J gene TRBJ2-3; 11 positions agree with TRBD2. This CDR3 has 15 amino acids. Germline lookup yields CDR1 LNHNV and CDR2 YYDKDF (reference sequence). V lost 1 base and J lost 4; bases outside the gene matches: 1. CDR3 DNA: TGTGCCACCAGCAGAGTTAGCGGGGGGGCAGATACGCAGTATTTT. Amino acids: CATSRVSGGADTQYF. The whole variable domain, remainder taken from reference TRBV15 and TRBJ2-3, is DAMVIQNPRYQVTQFGKPVTLSCSQTLNHNVMYWYQQKSSQAPKLLFHYYDKDFNNEADTPDNFQSRRPNTSFCFLDIRSPGLGDTAMYLCATSRVSGGADTQYFGPGTRLTVL.

This clonotype was counted ten times or more. The CDR3 bases are TGCGCCAGTGCCCGGGACAGCCTCGATTCCGGGGAGCTGTTTTTT. Encoded protein: CASARDSLDSGELFF. The genes are TRBV5-1 and TRBJ2-2; 7 positions match TRBD1. V shed 8 bases, J shed 6 bases, and the junction held 13 bases outside the gene matches. The CDR3 spans 15 residues. In germline, CDR1 is SGHRS, CDR2 YFSETQ.

This clonotype was recorded a few times. The CDR3 DNA reads TGTGCCAGCAGCTTAGCGGGCGGGAGGGCTGGAGATACGCAGTATTTT. Translation gives CASSLAGGRAGDTQYF. V gene TRBV11-2 combines with J gene TRBJ2-3, with TRBD2 matching 9 bases. The length of the CDR3 is 16 residues. Germline lookup yields CDR1 SGHAT and CDR2 FQNNGV. V lost 1 base and J lost 5; bases outside the gene matches: 7.

The rearrangement joins TRBV5-1 to TRBJ2-7; D may be TRBD2 (5 bases). This CDR3 has 12 residues. In germline, CDR1 is SGHRS, CDR2 YFSETQ. The V end lost 4 bases, the J end lost 12 bases, and 17 bases lay between the germline ends. The CDR3 DNA reads TGCGCCAGCAGCCCAACCCCGGGGATGTTGTACTTC. Translating gives CASSPTPGMLYF.

This clonotype was detected ten times or more. Written as DNA, the CDR3 is TGCAGTAATACCAGGGATCCCAATCAGCCCCAGCATTTT. Translated, it gives CSNTRDPNQPQHF. This rearrangement joins TRBV20-1 to TRBJ1-5, with a weak D call TRBD1 (5 bases). Germline CDR1 and CDR2: DFQATT and SNEGSKA (reference sequence). Trimming cost V 8 bases and J 3 bases, with 14 bases left between them. There are 13 residues in the CDR3.